This T cell receptor beta chain is drawn from a study of shared clonotypes between healthy human individuals. The method was immunoSEQ multiplex PCR; TCRdb's version includes in-frame clones alone and lacks a portion of them. The data contain approximately 640,000 clones, 90% of them singletons. CDR3 size: 18 residues. CDR1 and CDR2 from the germline V gene are KGHSH and LQKENI. J was trimmed by 4 bases and V by 0 bases; bases with no gene match: 11. This clone is a singleton in its sample. This TCR was recovered from a man between 18 and 29 years old in good health. Some clones in this sample may be carry-over from other donors' samples. This chain uses TRBV18 with TRBJ1-2, with 10 bases lining up with TRBD1. The sequenced sample consisted of memory CD8+ T cells from PBMCs. Subset in this sample: CD45RO+ cells pooled with CCR7-negative TemRA cells. The CDR3 nucleotides are TGTGCCAGCTCACCACCCGGGACAGGGGCCCTTAGGAGCTATGGCTACACCTTC. It yields the protein CASSPPGTGALRSYGYTF. The full variable domain, completed using reference TRBV18 and TRBJ1-2, is NAGVMQNPRHLVRRRGQEARLRCSPMKGHSHVYWYRQLPEEGLKFMVYLQKENIIDESGMPKERFSAEFPKEGPSILRIQQVVRGDSAAYFCASSPPGTGALRSYGYTFGSGTRLTVV.